The 7 T cell receptor beta chains reported below all come from one sample, sequenced in a study of blood T cell repertoires in COVID-19. Sequencing used immunoSEQ multiplex PCR; TCRdb keeps in-frame clones, though not all of them. The sample yields about 33,000 clones, 90% to 95% seen once. The sequenced material came from peripheral blood. The receptors stem from a male donor with active COVID-19.

This chain connects TRBV5-6 to TRBJ1-6; a possible D gene is TRBD1 (6 bases). The CDR3 runs 15 residues. Trimming took 2 bases from V and 6 from J, leaving 12 bases between them. Germline V gives CDR1 SGHDT, CDR2 YYEEEE. The DNA for the CDR3 is TGTGCCAGCAGCTTCCCGTCCAGGGGTAATTCACCCCTCCACTTT. This encodes CASSFPSRGNSPLHF.

V usage is TRBV7-2 and J usage is TRBJ2-7, with D uncertain. The CDR3 is 14 amino acids. V was cut by 5 bases and J by 0 bases, with 11 bases left in between. CDR1 and CDR2 from the germline V gene are SGHTA and FQGNSA. The CDR3 bases are TGTGCCAGCAGCCTTTGGGCAGTCTCCTACGAGCAGTACTTC. It yields the protein CASSLWAVSYEQYF.

The V gene is TRBV5-1, the J gene TRBJ2-3, with TRBD2 identical over 15 bases. Germline V gene data show CDR1 as SGHRS and CDR2 as YFSETQ. CDR3 length: 18 amino acids. J lost 7 bases, V lost 0 bases, and 9 bases had no gene match. Here the CDR3 reads CASSLEYGLAGGPNTQYF. CDR3 DNA: TGCGCCAGCAGCTTGGAGTATGGACTAGCGGGGGGGCCTAATACGCAGTATTTT.

The chain employs TRBV7-2 and TRBJ2-3, with 12 bases that match TRBD2. CDR1 is SGHTA, CDR2 FQGNSA, per germline. The CDR3 consists of 16 residues. V shed 4 bases, J shed 6 bases, and the junction held 8 bases outside the gene matches. This CDR3 reads CASSYQLAGGRDTQYF. CDR3 nucleotide sequence: TGTGCCAGCAGCTACCAACTAGCGGGGGGTAGGGATACGCAGTATTTT.

The chain couples TRBV18 to TRBJ1-5; tentative D call: TRBD1 (5 bases). This CDR3 spans 17 amino acids. Germline loops: CDR1 KGHSH, CDR2 LQKENI. V was shortened by 3 bases and J by 0 bases, with 15 bases between the two germline ends. CDR3 nucleotides: TGTGCCAGCTCACCGGAGGGACTGTGGAATAGCAATCAGCCCCAGCATTTT. It translates to CASSPEGLWNSNQPQHF. Combining the CDR3 with reference TRBV18 and TRBJ1-5 gives the whole variable domain NAGVMQNPRHLVRRRGQEARLRCSPMKGHSHVYWYRQLPEEGLKFMVYLQKENIIDESGMPKERFSAEFPKEGPSILRIQQVVRGDSAAYFCASSPEGLWNSNQPQHFGDGTRLSIL.

The chain has TRBV7-2 and TRBJ1-5, with a weak D call TRBD1 (6 bases). V was trimmed by 1 base and J by 5 bases, leaving 6 bases between them. The CDR3 length is 13 residues. Germline V CDR1 and CDR2: SGHTA, FQGNSA. CDR3 sequence: CASSLDRDQPQHF. In DNA, the CDR3 is TGTGCCAGCAGCTTAGACAGGGATCAGCCCCAGCATTTT.

DNA for the CDR3: TGTGCCAGCAGCTCTGCGGGGGGCTCTGGAAACACCATATATTTT. Encoded protein: CASSSAGGSGNTIYF. The V and J genes are TRBV7-9 and TRBJ1-3; D perhaps matches TRBD1 (5 bases). CDR3 length: 15 residues. The V gene lost 4 bases and the J gene lost 0 bases, with 10 bases spanning the gap. Germline CDR1 and CDR2: SEHNR and FQNEAQ (reference sequence).